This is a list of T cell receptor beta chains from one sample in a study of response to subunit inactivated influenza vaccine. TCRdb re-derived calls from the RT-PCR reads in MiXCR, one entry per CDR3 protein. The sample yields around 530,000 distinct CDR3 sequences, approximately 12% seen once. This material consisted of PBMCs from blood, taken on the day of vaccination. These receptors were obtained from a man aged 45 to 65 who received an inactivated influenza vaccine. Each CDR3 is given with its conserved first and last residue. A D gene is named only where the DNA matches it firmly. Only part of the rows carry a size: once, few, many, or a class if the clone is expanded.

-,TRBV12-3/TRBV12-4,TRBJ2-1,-,TGTGCCAGCAGTTATCGATTTCAGAGATTGAATGAGCAGTTCTTC,CASSYRFQRLNEQFF
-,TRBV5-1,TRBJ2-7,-,TGCGCCAGCAGCTTGCTTATACAGGGGGGGACCTACGAGCAGTACTTC,CASSLLIQGGTYEQYF
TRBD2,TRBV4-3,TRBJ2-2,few,TGCGCCAGCAGCCAAGAACCGGGACTAGCGGGAACCGGGGAGCTGTTTTTT,CASSQEPGLAGTGELFF
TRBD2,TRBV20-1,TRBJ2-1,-,TGCAGTGCTAGCCCGACTAGCGGGAGCTCTAATGAGCAGTTCTTC,CSASPTSGSSNEQFF
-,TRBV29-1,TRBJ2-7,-,TGCAGCGTTGAAGAAGCTTTCGGACAGTTCTCCTACGAGCAGTACTTC,CSVEEAFGQFSYEQYF
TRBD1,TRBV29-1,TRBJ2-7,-,TGCAGCGCCGGTACAGGGGGTACCTACGAGCAGTACTTC,CSAGTGGTYEQYF
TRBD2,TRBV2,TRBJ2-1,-,TGTGCCAGCAGTGGGACTAGCGGGAGAGATAGTGAGCAGTTCTTC,CASSGTSGRDSEQFF
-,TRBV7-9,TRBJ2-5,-,TGTGCCAGCAGCCCGCGGCGGGCGCTGGGAGAGACCCAGTACTTC,CASSPRRALGETQYF
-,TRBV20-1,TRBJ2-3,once,TGCAGTGCTAGAGAGGTTTATTCAGATACGCAGTATTTT,CSAREVYSDTQYF
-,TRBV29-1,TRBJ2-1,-,TGCAGCGTTTGGTTTGAGGGTCTTCAGTTCTTC,CSVWFEGLQFF
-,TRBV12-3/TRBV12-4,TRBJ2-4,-,TGTGCCAGCAGCCCAACCAAAAACATTCAGTACTTC,CASSPTKNIQYF
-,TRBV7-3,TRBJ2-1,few,TGTGCCAGCAGCTTAAGCGAGGGCCCTTACAATGAGCAGTTCTTC,CASSLSEGPYNEQFF
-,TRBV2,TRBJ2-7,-,TGTGCCAGCAGTGAAAGCCGAACCTACGAGCAGTACTTC,CASSESRTYEQYF
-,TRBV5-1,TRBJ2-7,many,TGCGCCAGCAGCAACCTAGCGAAGACCTACGAGCAGTACTTC,CASSNLAKTYEQYF
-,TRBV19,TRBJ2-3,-,TGTGCCAGTAGAAATAATATGGCAGATACGCAGTATTTT,CASRNNMADTQYF
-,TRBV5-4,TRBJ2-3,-,TGTGCCAGCAGCTTGGTGGGGGGGCTAGCGGTGGATACGCAGTATTTT,CASSLVGGLAVDTQYF
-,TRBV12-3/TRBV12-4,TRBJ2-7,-,TGTGCCAGCAGTCGCAGGGGCCACTCCTACGAGCAGTACTTC,CASSRRGHSYEQYF
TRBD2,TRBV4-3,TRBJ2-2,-,TGCGCCAGCAGCCAGGCTCTACTCTTAGCGGGATCGAACACCGGGGAGCTGTTTTTT,CASSQALLLAGSNTGELFF
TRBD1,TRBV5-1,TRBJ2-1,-,TGCGCCAGCAGCTTAGACAGGGAAAATCCCTACAATGAGCAGTTCTTC,CASSLDRENPYNEQFF
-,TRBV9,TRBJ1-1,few,TGTGCCAGCTCATCCCCCCTTGATGAAGCTTTCTTT,CASSSPLDEAFF
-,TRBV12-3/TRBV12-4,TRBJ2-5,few,TGTGCCAGCAGTCAAGCGACAGGCCTCCAAGAGACCCAGTACTTC,CASSQATGLQETQYF
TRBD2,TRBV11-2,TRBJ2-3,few,TGTGCCAGCAGCCCGGGACTAGCGGGGGGGCCATCTAGCACAGATACGCAGTATTTT,CASSPGLAGGPSSTDTQYF
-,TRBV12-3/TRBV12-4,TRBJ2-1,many,TGTGCCAGCAGTTTACTCGGGGCCAATGAGCAGTTCTTC,CASSLLGANEQFF
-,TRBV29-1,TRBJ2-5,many,TGCAGCGTTGTAAAGGGAGGAGAGACCCAGTACTTC,CSVVKGGETQYF
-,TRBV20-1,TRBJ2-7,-,TGCAGTGCTCCTACAGGGAGCGAGCAGTACTTC,CSAPTGSEQYF
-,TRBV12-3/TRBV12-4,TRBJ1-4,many,TGTGCCAGCAGCATGGCGGGAGTAGCTAATGAAAAACTGTTTTTT,CASSMAGVANEKLFF
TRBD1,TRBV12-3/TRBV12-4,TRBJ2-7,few,TGTGCCAGCAGCTACCGGGACAGGACGTACTTC,CASSYRDRTYF
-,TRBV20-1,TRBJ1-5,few,TGCAGTGCTAGAGCTGATGCAACGGGGCCCCAGCATTTT,CSARADATGPQHF